This T cell receptor beta chain comes out of a study of vaccination effects on CD4 cells after COVID-19 (dated by TCRdb to the early 2020s). The study in broad terms: Each participant received two doses of an mRNA SARS-CoV-2 vaccine, either BNT162b2 or mRNA-1273. SARS-CoV-2 spike-specific CD4+ TCR repertoires from before and after mRNA vaccination were compared in COVID-19 convalescent patients and in infection-naive vaccine recipients. Altogether, some 10 COVID-19 convalescent patients and several SARS-CoV-2-naive healthy vaccine recipients made up the full study. In the study, cultures from other donors were sequenced using the Oncomine TCR Beta short-read assay on an Illumina iSeq 100.

The method behind the library was the immunoSEQ multiplex PCR assay. DNA from the CD4+ T cells that had been cultured and isolated underwent TCR beta CDR3 sequencing. As for the authors' bioinformatics: Non-productive TCR sequences were removed and reads were trimmed to the CDR3 region, keeping CDR3s of at least 7 amino acids. Antigen-specific clonotypes were identified with the MANAFEST web app by comparing expansion in peptide wells against reference cultures. For clones to be considered positive, expansion at FDR<0.05 versus reference and all other wells, an odds ratio above 5, and a frequency above 0.1% in two replicate wells were required. Clonotypes significantly expanded in SARS-CoV-2 spike wells and in at least one common cold coronavirus spike condition were defined as cross-reactive. Using the stringdist R package, CDR3 similarity was measured by Levenshtein distance, and unrooted trees were constructed with ape in R 3.6.1. Here the immuneACCESS table is served through TCRdb, limited to in-frame sequences with V and J called. Missing clones are a known gap in these copies; in checked studies unresolved V genes cover under half, and the rest lacks a known reason. V and J calls and clone size are as listed in that table; D and trimming were resolved from the DNA. Counted in this sample were 65,000 to 90,000 clones; around 74% of them appeared once. In total, the top ten clones hold around 3.2% of the sample.

A remark on this clone: The antigen it recognizes is unknown. The input lacks base qualities; no much larger clone sits a single base away.

The CDR3 spans 12 residues, from the cysteine through the phenylalanine. Kept here is only the CDR3 DNA, which spans 36 bases and is read in frame from base 1. Deletion took 8 bases off V and 7 bases off J, with a span of 17 bases between the germline ends. CDR1 is given as SQVTM and CDR2 as ANQGSEA, both from the germline V gene. The ViraFEST assay stimulated PBMC with viral peptide pools and then used TCR sequencing to identify antigen-specific CD4+ T cell clonotypes by expansion. After more than 9 days of culture, CD4+ T cells were isolated with the EasySep CD4+ T cell isolation kit. Negative nucleocapsid antibody results before and after vaccination confirmed that the healthy vaccine recipients had no prior SARS-CoV-2 infection. A few million PBMC per well were cultured with about 9 ug/ml peptides in IMDM containing roughly 5% human AB serum, approximately 10 IU/ml IL-2 and gentamicin. Half of the culture medium was replaced with fresh IL-2-containing medium on days 3 and 7. Unless otherwise noted, each peptide stimulation condition was cultured in triplicate wells. PBMC were separated from whole blood using Ficoll-Paque Plus gradient centrifugation and were then either cryopreserved at -140C or used fresh. Overlapping peptide pools spanned the spike proteins of SARS-CoV-2 and the common cold coronaviruses HCoV-NL63, HCoV-OC43 and HCoV-229E. Genomic DNA was extracted from cultured CD4+ T cells with the QIAamp micro DNA kit.

General conclusions and limits of the study: Limitations of the study were the small number of convalescent patients and the absence of early post-infection timepoints. In healthy vaccine recipients, vaccine-induced clones were almost all SARS-CoV-2 mono-reactive, with only 1 of 255 being cross-reactive with common cold coronaviruses. Marked clonal contraction was observed in both infection-induced and vaccine-induced clones at late post-vaccination timepoints, consistent with waning T cell responses.

The clonotype comes from a human donor who received a COVID-19 vaccine. The rearranged chain carries TRBV29-1 and TRBJ1-2; a confident D gene designation cannot be given. This material consisted of CD4+ T cells from PBMCs cultured with HCoV-NL63 spike peptides, taken before COVID-19 vaccination. This specimen's cell subset or site label, per the study, means: HCoV-NL63 spike overlapping peptide pool stimulation. The nucleotides read TGCAGCTCGGTGGCGGGCGCCGGTGGCTACACCTTC. Its protein product is CSSVAGAGGYTF.